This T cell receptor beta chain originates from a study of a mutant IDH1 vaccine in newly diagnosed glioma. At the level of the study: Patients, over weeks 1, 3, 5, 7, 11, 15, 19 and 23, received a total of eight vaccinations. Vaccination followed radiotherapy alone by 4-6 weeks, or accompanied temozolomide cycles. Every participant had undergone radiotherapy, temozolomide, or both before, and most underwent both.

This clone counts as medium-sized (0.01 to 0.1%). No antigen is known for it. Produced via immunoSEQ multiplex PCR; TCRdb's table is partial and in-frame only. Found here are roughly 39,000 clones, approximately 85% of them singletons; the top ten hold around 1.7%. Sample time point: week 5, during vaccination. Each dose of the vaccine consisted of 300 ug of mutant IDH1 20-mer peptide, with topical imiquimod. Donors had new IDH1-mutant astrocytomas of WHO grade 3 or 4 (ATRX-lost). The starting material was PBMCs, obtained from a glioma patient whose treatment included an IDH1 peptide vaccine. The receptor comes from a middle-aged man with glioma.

CDR3 sequence reads: CASSTTGQENQPQHF. The CDR3 DNA reads TGTGCCAGTAGTACCACTGGGCAAGAGAATCAGCCCCAGCATTTT. The J gene is TRBJ1-5, the V gene TRBV19; D is unresolved. The CDR3 length is 15 residues. V lost 4 bases and J lost 4, with 14 bases in between. CDR1 and CDR2 (germline): LNHDA, SQIVND (reference sequence).